This T cell receptor (beta chain) originates from a study of cytomegalovirus exposure and HLA in healthy donors. Regarding the study as a whole: A later analysis by the authors found several of the most significant clusters apparently linked to common viral pathogens. In a later analysis, TCR beta V- and J-gene trimming was associated with a missense DCLRE1C variant.

In the case of this clone: Its target is not known.

Both 60 Vbeta primers and 13 Jbeta primers went into the PCR. TCRdb keeps only in-frame clones here, not all; method: immunoSEQ multiplex PCR. The sample is made up of approximately 54,000 clones, and the top ten hold 6.5% to 8.5% of it. Trimming cost V 5 bases and J 1 base, with 20 bases left between them. The CDR3 has 17 residues. In germline, CDR1 is MDHEN, CDR2 SYDVKM. Material: PBMCs. The chain joins TRBV28 to TRBJ1-1; D is ambiguous. The source of this sequence is a woman aged 40 to 50 in good health and CMV-seronegative. The CDR3, as DNA: TGTGCCAGCAGTGCGGGAAACGAAGGCAGGCAGAACACTGAAGCTTTCTTT. Translated: CASSAGNEGRQNTEAFF.